What follows are 27 T cell receptor beta chains derived from one specimen sequenced in a study of shared clonotypes between healthy human individuals. TCRdb's table, derived via immunoSEQ multiplex PCR, lists solely in-frame clones and lacks some. The sample contains 2 million to 2.5 million clones, about 94% of which appear only once. The material sequenced was naive CD4+ T cells sorted from blood. Subset described: CD45RA+ positively selected. The receptors were gathered from a man in his late teens or twenties in good health.

This chain connects TRBV2 to TRBJ1-1; possibly TRBD1 for D (6 bases). V was pared by 8 bases and J by 7 bases, with 20 bases between. The CDR3 runs 14 residues. Germline CDR1 SNHLY, CDR2 FYNNEI. The CDR3 DNA follows: TGTGCCAGCCTAAAAACAGGGAAACGTGTTGAAGCTTTCTTT. Its protein product is CASLKTGKRVEAFF.

The count of this clone is one. The chain is built from TRBV27 and TRBJ2-4; TRBD2 is a possible D gene (6 bases). The CDR3 has 15 amino acids. Germline CDR1 MNHEY, CDR2 SMNVEV (reference sequence). The ends were cut back, 5 bases at V and 6 bases at J, with 17 bases in the middle. CDR3 sequence (DNA): TGTGCCAGCAGTACTCCATCCGCGGGGAGAAACATTCAGTACTTC. As protein: CASSTPSAGRNIQYF.

J is TRBJ2-3 and V is TRBV4-2, with TRBD1 as a possible D gene (6 bases). The CDR3 covers 14 residues. Trimming removed 4 bases from V and 0 bases from J, with 8 bases in between. The germline V gene has CDR1 LGHNA and CDR2 YNFKEQ. The CDR3 spells CASSPQGSTDTQYF. CDR3 nucleotides: TGTGCCAGCAGCCCACAGGGCAGCACAGATACGCAGTATTTT.

The rearrangement links TRBV6-5 to TRBJ1-1; 9 bases agree with TRBD1. This CDR3 is built from 15 residues. Germline CDR1 MNHEY, CDR2 SVGAGI. The trim removed 6 bases at V and 3 bases at J, leaving 8 bases unmatched. CDR3 nucleotide sequence: TGTGCCAGCAGCCGACAGGGGGTGTCGGACACTGAAGCTTTCTTT. Translating gives CASSRQGVSDTEAFF.

The chain carries TRBV5-6 and TRBJ2-7, with unresolved D. Germline loops: CDR1 SGHDT, CDR2 YYEEEE. This CDR3 has 14 residues. V was clipped by 2 bases and J by 2 bases, with 11 bases between them. The CDR3, as DNA: TGTGCCAGCAGCTTCAGTGGGATCCCCTACGAGCAGTACTTC. The encoded protein is CASSFSGIPYEQYF.

The V call is TRBV6-5, the J call TRBJ1-6; 7 positions agree with TRBD1. Germline lookup yields CDR1 MNHEY and CDR2 SVGAGI. The CDR3 is 14 amino acids. With V trimmed by 6 bases and J by 6 bases, 5 bases remained unmatched. The DNA of the CDR3 is TGTGCCAGCAGAAATACAGGGGTTAATTCACCCCTCCACTTT. Translation gives CASRNTGVNSPLHF.

The rearrangement uses TRBV7-9 and TRBJ2-5; 9 positions match TRBD2. V shed 0 bases and J 2 bases; nucleotides not matched to a gene: 7. The CDR3 has 17 amino acids. The germline V gene has CDR1 SEHNR and CDR2 FQNEAQ (reference sequence). The CDR3 DNA reads TGTGCCAGCAGCTTAGCGGAGAGACTAGCGGTACAAGAGACCCAGTACTTC. Translation: CASSLAERLAVQETQYF.

J is TRBJ2-7 and V is TRBV5-1; D tentatively reads TRBD1 or TRBD2 (5 bases each). Germline CDR1 and CDR2: SGHRS and YFSETQ. The CDR3 covers 17 residues. Trimming removed 3 bases from V and 0 bases from J, with 19 bases in between. CDR3 nucleotides: TGCGCCAGCAGCTCGGCCGGGGCTAGAGGCAACTCCTACGAGCAGTACTTC. It specifies CASSSAGARGNSYEQYF. The variable domain in full, completed from reference TRBV5-1 and TRBJ2-7, reads KAGVTQTPRYLIKTRGQQVTLSCSPISGHRSVSWYQQTPGQGLQFLFEYFSETQRNKGNFPGRFSGRQFSNSRSEMNVSTLELGDSALYLCASSSAGARGNSYEQYFGPGTRLTVT.

J is TRBJ1-2 and V is TRBV19; 10 bases match TRBD1. In germline, CDR1 is LNHDA, CDR2 SQIVND (reference sequence). With V trimmed by 7 bases and J by 6 bases, 5 bases remained unmatched. This CDR3 is built from 13 residues. CDR3 nucleotide sequence: TGTGCCAGTATGGGACAGGGGTACGATGGCTACACCTTC. Protein: CASMGQGYDGYTF.

V usage is TRBV7-8 and J usage is TRBJ2-1; D may be TRBD2 (6 bases). The V and J ends lost 5 bases and 0 bases respectively, with 20 bases between them. Per the germline V gene, CDR1 is SGHVS and CDR2 is FQNEAQ. The CDR3 extends over 18 amino acids. This CDR3 reads CASSAKPRERRSYNEQFF. CDR3 in DNA: TGTGCCAGCAGCGCGAAGCCTCGGGAGCGGCGCTCCTACAATGAGCAGTTCTTC.

The gene calls are TRBV11-2 and TRBJ2-1, with D possibly TRBD1 on 6 matching bases. This CDR3 region has 15 residues. V was cut by 4 bases and J by 8 bases, with 18 bases left in between. The germline CDR1 and CDR2 sequences are SGHAT and FQNNGV. CDR3 in DNA: TGTGCCAGCAGCTCGACAGGCCGGTCTGTGCATGAGCAGTTCTTC. Translation gives CASSSTGRSVHEQFF.

The J gene is TRBJ2-7, the V gene TRBV14; 9 bases agree with TRBD2. The V gene's germline CDR1 is SGHDN and CDR2 FVKESK. CDR3 length: 15 amino acids. J gave up 4 bases and V 5 bases, and 9 bases lay outside the gene matches. The CDR3 nucleotides are TGTGCCAGCAGCGAAAGTAGCGGGAGAGGATACGAGCAGTACTTC. This codes for CASSESSGRGYEQYF.

The chain recombines TRBV2 with TRBJ2-7, with D possibly being TRBD2 (7 bases). There are 12 residues in the CDR3. Germline assignment: CDR1 SNHLY and CDR2 FYNNEI. The CDR3 here is CARGLPLDEQYF. CDR3 DNA: TGTGCGCGGGGGCTCCCGCTAGACGAGCAGTACTTC.

This chain links TRBV10-1 with TRBJ2-1; 10 bases agree with TRBD2. With 2 bases clipped from V and 9 bases from J, the junction kept 7 bases outside the gene matches. Germline values: CDR1 WNHNN, CDR2 SYGVQD (reference sequence). The CDR3 is 15 amino acids. In DNA, the CDR3 is TGCGCCAGCAGTGAGGAGGAGCGGGGGGGCTTTGAGCAGTTCTTC. Amino acid sequence: CASSEEERGGFEQFF.

The chain recombines TRBV19 with TRBJ1-5, with D perhaps TRBD1 (5 bases). Germline CDR1 and CDR2: LNHDA and SQIVND (reference sequence). Trimming left V 5 bases short and J 0 bases short, with 11 bases between. The CDR3 runs 15 residues. CDR3 in amino acids: CASSGGGYSNQPQHF. Written as DNA, the CDR3 is TGTGCCAGTAGTGGGGGAGGATATAGCAATCAGCCCCAGCATTTT.

V and J are TRBV5-1 and TRBJ2-3, with 9 bases identical to TRBD2. The J segment lost 0 bases and the V segment lost 4 bases, leaving 6 bases of the junction unmatched. CDR1 is SGHRS and CDR2 is YFSETQ in the germline V gene. There are 16 residues in the CDR3. The CDR3 here is CASSVVAGASTDTQYF. The CDR3 bases are TGCGCCAGCAGCGTCGTAGCGGGAGCAAGCACAGATACGCAGTATTTT.

The J gene is TRBJ2-1, the V gene TRBV6-1; 9 positions agree with TRBD1. The trim removed 6 bases at V and 10 bases at J, leaving 13 bases unmatched. This CDR3 spans 15 amino acids. Germline V gene lookup returns CDR1 MNHNS and CDR2 SASEGT. The CDR3 nucleotides read TGTGCCAGCAGCAACCGAAGGGACAGGGCAAACGAGCAGTTCTTC. The encoded protein is CASSNRRDRANEQFF.

The chain recombines TRBV30 with TRBJ1-2; perhaps TRBD1 as D (5 bases). Trimming stripped 2 bases from V and 6 bases from J, with 19 bases between. CDR1 and CDR2 (germline): GTSNPN, SVGIG (reference sequence). The CDR3 has 15 residues. CDR3 bases: TGTGCCTGGAGTAGGACTTTCCAGGGCTTCCATGGCTACACCTTC. Its translation: CAWSRTFQGFHGYTF.

The chain combines TRBV7-9 with TRBJ1-5; 8 bases are shared with TRBD1. This CDR3 spans 16 amino acids. The germline gives CDR1 SEHNR, CDR2 FQNEAQ (reference sequence). Trimming removed 4 bases from V and 4 bases from J; junction bases left unmatched: 9. The CDR3 nucleotides are TGTGCCAGCAGCTCCTTCGGACAGGGTGGTAATCAGCCCCAGCATTTT. Protein product: CASSSFGQGGNQPQHF.

This clone has more than one count but fewer than ten. The chain links TRBV19 to TRBJ2-7, with D uncertain. The CDR3 is 15 residues long. Trimming cost V 5 bases and J 0 bases, with 14 bases left between them. The V gene's germline CDR1 is LNHDA and CDR2 SQIVND (reference sequence). This CDR3 reads CASSPRQAGSYEQYF. DNA of the CDR3: TGTGCCAGTAGTCCTCGGCAGGCTGGCTCCTACGAGCAGTACTTC. The entire variable domain, with the rest obtained from reference TRBV19 and TRBJ2-7, is as follows: DGGITQSPKYLFRKEGQNVTLSCEQNLNHDAMYWYRQDPGQGLRLIYYSQIVNDFQKGDIAEGYSVSREKKESFPLTVTSAQKNPTAFYLCASSPRQAGSYEQYFGPGTRLTVT.

The V call is TRBV5-1, the J call TRBJ2-3; D gene uncertain. The germline V gene has CDR1 SGHRS and CDR2 YFSETQ. Trimming shortened V by 7 bases and J by 4 bases, and 10 bases separated the two germline ends. The CDR3 totals 12 residues. CDR3 nucleotide sequence: TGCGCCAGCGGGGATGGGGCAGATACGCAGTATTTT. It is translated as CASGDGADTQYF.

Only one count was recorded for this clone. The CDR3 DNA reads as TGTGCAAGTCGCTTAGCCGGAATTTGTGGGGGGGCATACGAGCAGTACTTC. Residues: CASRLAGICGGAYEQYF. The V gene is TRBV12-2, the J gene TRBJ2-7; the D call of TRBD2 is as the table states it, not checked on the DNA. TRBV12-2 is a recognized pseudogene. The CDR3 has 17 residues.

The rearrangement links TRBV7-6 to TRBJ1-6, with 10 bases fitting TRBD1. V trimming: 0 bases; J trimming: 9 bases; junction bases outside the gene matches: 2. This CDR3 spans 15 amino acids. Germline lookup yields CDR1 SGHVS and CDR2 FNYEAQ. The CDR3 loop is CASSLAGQGISPLHF. The CDR3 region has the DNA TGTGCCAGCAGCTTAGCGGGACAGGGGATTTCACCCCTCCACTTT. The complete variable domain, with remaining parts taken from reference TRBV7-6 and TRBJ1-6, reads GAGVSQSPRYKVTKRGQDVALRCDPISGHVSLYWYRQALGQGPEFLTYFNYEAQQDKSGLPNDRFSAERPEGSISTLTIQRTEQRDSAMYRCASSLAGQGISPLHFGNGTRLTVT.

The sample holds one count of this clone. This chain joins TRBV6-1 and TRBJ1-1; TRBD1 might be the D (5 bases). Trimming left V 5 bases short and J 0 bases short, with 10 bases between. Germline CDR1 reads MNHNS; CDR2 reads SASEGT. This CDR3 comprises 14 residues. The CDR3 is CASSTQGMNTEAFF. CDR3 in DNA: TGTGCCAGCAGTACCCAGGGCATGAACACTGAAGCTTTCTTT.

The chain combines TRBV4-1 with TRBJ2-3, with a tentative D call TRBD2 (6 bases). CDR3 size: 18 residues. Germline CDR1 reads MGHRA; CDR2 reads YSYEKL. V was shortened by 0 bases and J by 3 bases, with 19 bases between the two germline ends. CDR3 sequence: CASSQDLLGTWGTDTQYF. For the CDR3, the DNA is TGCGCCAGCAGCCAAGATTTGCTCGGGACTTGGGGGACAGATACGCAGTATTTT.

J is TRBJ2-7 and V is TRBV6-6; D is uncertain. Trimming pared 2 bases from V and 3 bases from J, leaving 14 bases between. Germline CDR1 and CDR2: MNHNY and SVGAGI (reference sequence). The CDR3 has 15 amino acids. The CDR3 DNA follows: TGTGCCAGCAGTTACGGGCCCCTCGAAAACTACGAGCAGTACTTC. It specifies CASSYGPLENYEQYF.

This clone has a handful of counts. The genes are TRBV4-2 and TRBJ1-3; TRBD1 is a possible D gene (6 bases). The V end was cut by 0 bases, the J end by 0 bases, with 12 bases between. The CDR3 has 17 amino acids. CDR1 and CDR2 from the germline V gene are LGHNA and YNFKEQ. CDR3 protein: CASSQEGTLSSGNTIYF. The CDR3 nucleotides read TGTGCCAGCAGCCAAGAAGGGACATTAAGCTCTGGAAACACCATATATTTT.